The source of this T cell receptor (beta chain) is a study of blood T cell repertoires in COVID-19. Across the study: There were acute and convalescent COVID-19 samples, and they came from the United States, Italy and Spain. T cells, B-cell-depleted T cells, or PBMCs supplied cDNA or gDNA.

Original data processing: Reference gene primer amplification yielded estimated nucleated cell counts. Profiling relied on immunoSEQ multiplex PCR, and the TCRdb table lists in-frame clones only, not all of them. V and J calls and clone size follow that table, whereas D and trimming were derived from the DNA. This table holds roughly 9,000 clones, approximately 87% found once. Per the germline V gene, CDR1 is SGHAT and CDR2 is FQNNGV. Trimming left V 5 bases short and J 5 bases short, with 6 bases between. The length of the CDR3 is 11 residues. The clonotype comes from a man aged 55 to 70 with acute or convalescent COVID-19. The sample taken for sequencing was peripheral blood. The chain joins TRBV11-2 to TRBJ2-5; no definite D call. CDR3 in DNA: TGTGCCAGCAGCCCGCGGGAGACCCAGTACTTC. Translating it yields CASSPRETQYF.